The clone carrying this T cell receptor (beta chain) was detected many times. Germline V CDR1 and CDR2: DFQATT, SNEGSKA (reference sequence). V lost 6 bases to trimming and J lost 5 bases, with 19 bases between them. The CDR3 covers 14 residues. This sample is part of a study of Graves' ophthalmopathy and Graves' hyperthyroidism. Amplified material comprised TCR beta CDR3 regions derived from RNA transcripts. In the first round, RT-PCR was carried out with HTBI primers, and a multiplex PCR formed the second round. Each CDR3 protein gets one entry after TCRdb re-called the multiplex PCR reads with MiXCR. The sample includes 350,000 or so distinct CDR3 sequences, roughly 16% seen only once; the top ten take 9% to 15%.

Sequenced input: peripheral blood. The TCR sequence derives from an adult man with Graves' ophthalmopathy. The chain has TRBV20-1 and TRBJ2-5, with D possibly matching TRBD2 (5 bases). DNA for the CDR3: TGCAGTGCCTACGGACCGAGCGGATTGGAGACCCAGTACTTC. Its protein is CSAYGPSGLETQYF.